The 17 T cell receptor beta chains below all came from one sample that was sequenced in a study of cytomegalovirus exposure and HLA in healthy donors. The primer mix had 60 Vbeta and 13 Jbeta primers. The data were produced by immunoSEQ multiplex PCR, yet TCRdb's version contains in-frame clones alone and is incomplete. The sample has roughly 190,000 clones; about three quarters are singletons. Material: PBMCs. The source is a woman in her thirties in good health and CMV-seropositive.

The chain employs TRBV2 and TRBJ2-1; D uncertain. This CDR3 has 14 residues. V lost 7 bases to trimming and J lost 2 bases, with 12 bases between them. The germline V gene has CDR1 SNHLY and CDR2 FYNNEI. The chain's CDR3 is CASTTGLTYNEQFF. The DNA for the CDR3 is TGTGCCAGCACGACGGGTCTAACCTACAATGAGCAGTTCTTC.

This clone was counted a few times. This chain connects TRBV7-3 to TRBJ2-7; the match to TRBD1 covers 8 bases. The CDR3 is 15 residues long. Trimming removed 5 bases from V and 3 bases from J; junction bases left unmatched: 9. Germline V gene lookup returns CDR1 SGHTA and CDR2 FQGTGA. The CDR3 nucleotides read TGTGCCAGCAGCCCCACGACAGGGGAGAGCTACGAGCAGTACTTC. Translated: CASSPTTGESYEQYF.

V is TRBV28 and J is TRBJ1-5; the match to TRBD1 covers 9 bases. The junction had 5 bases not matched to a gene; V was cut back by 6 bases and J by 5 bases. This CDR3 has 14 amino acids. CDR1 MDHEN and CDR2 SYDVKM come from the germline V gene. CDR3 residues: CASSTGTGYQPQHF. The CDR3 bases are TGTGCCAGCAGCACCGGGACAGGGTATCAGCCCCAGCATTTT.

The chain has TRBV6-5 and TRBJ1-5; 8 bases fit TRBD1. CDR1 is MNHEY and CDR2 is SVGAGI in the germline V gene. V gave up 5 bases and J gave up 6 bases; unmatched junction bases: 9. This CDR3 region has 15 residues. The CDR3 DNA follows: TGTGCCAGCAGTCCTGGACAGGGAGCATTTCAGCCCCAGCATTTT. This gives the protein CASSPGQGAFQPQHF.

This rearrangement joins TRBV19 to TRBJ2-1; TRBD2 agrees at 14 bases. The V gene's germline CDR1 is LNHDA and CDR2 SQIVND (reference sequence). V shed 8 bases, J shed 3 bases, and the junction held 6 bases outside the gene matches. This CDR3 is built from 16 residues. Here the CDR3 reads CASGEGLAGVYNEQFF. The CDR3 nucleotides read TGTGCCAGTGGGGAGGGACTAGCGGGAGTCTACAATGAGCAGTTCTTC.

This clone was observed a handful of times. This rearrangement joins TRBV4-1 to TRBJ1-4; no clear D. CDR1 is MGHRA and CDR2 is YSYEKL in the germline V gene. This CDR3 is built from 12 residues. Trimming took off 0 bases at V and 14 bases at J, with 10 bases between the two ends. CDR3 in amino acids: CASSQDRGRLFF. DNA of the CDR3: TGCGCCAGCAGCCAAGATCGGGGAAGGCTGTTTTTT.

The V and J genes are TRBV2 and TRBJ2-7; 9 positions agree with TRBD2. V trimming: 2 bases; J trimming: 1 base; junction bases outside the gene matches: 3. Germline assignment: CDR1 SNHLY and CDR2 FYNNEI. The CDR3 spans 15 residues. The CDR3 DNA reads as TGTGCCAGCAGTGAAATGGCGGGGGGGTCCTACGAGCAGTACTTC. It specifies CASSEMAGGSYEQYF.

This clone has a single count. This sequence joins TRBV19 and TRBJ2-3; maybe TRBD1 (5 bases). CDR3 length: 13 residues. Germline V CDR1 and CDR2: LNHDA, SQIVND (reference sequence). The germline V and J ends were trimmed by 8 bases and 6 bases, with 15 bases remaining between them. The CDR3, as DNA: TGTGCCAGTCGTCTAAACCCAGGGGATACGCAGTATTTT. Amino acids: CASRLNPGDTQYF.

This clone showed up just a few times. The CDR3 spells CASSPRGQASYEQYF. The CDR3 DNA sequence: TGTGCCAGCAGCCCGAGGGGACAGGCATCCTACGAGCAGTACTTC. The chain carries TRBV5-6 and TRBJ2-7; 8 bases align to TRBD1. This CDR3 contains 15 residues. V lost 4 bases and J lost 1; bases outside the gene matches: 7. Germline V gives CDR1 SGHDT, CDR2 YYEEEE.

The chain joins TRBV2 to TRBJ2-7; the match to TRBD2 covers 10 bases. The junction had 8 bases not matched to a gene; V was cut back by 6 bases and J by 0 bases. The CDR3 has 16 residues. Per the germline V gene, CDR1 is SNHLY and CDR2 is FYNNEI. CDR3 region: CASSPPLAGVSYEQYF. CDR3 nucleotide sequence: TGTGCCAGCAGCCCCCCGCTAGCGGGAGTCTCCTACGAGCAGTACTTC.

The chain carries TRBV7-3 and TRBJ2-1; D perhaps matches TRBD1 (5 bases). This CDR3 region has 17 residues. Germline V gene data show CDR1 as SGHTA and CDR2 as FQGTGA. The germline V and J ends were trimmed by 3 bases and 0 bases, with 15 bases remaining between them. CDR3 region: CASSFLGHLSSYNEQFF. In DNA, the CDR3 is TGTGCCAGCAGCTTCTTAGGACACCTGAGCTCCTACAATGAGCAGTTCTTC.

This chain joins TRBV29-1 and TRBJ1-6; 7 positions match TRBD1. V lost 5 bases to trimming and J lost 3 bases; unmatched junction nucleotides: 1. The CDR3 is 13 amino acids. CDR1 and CDR2 from the germline V gene are SQVTM and ANQGSEA. CDR3 in DNA: TGCAGCGTTCAGGGGGACTATAATTCACCCCTCCACTTT. Translated: CSVQGDYNSPLHF.

V usage is TRBV5-4 and J usage is TRBJ2-4, with 9 nucleotides matching TRBD2. The trim removed 0 bases at V and 8 bases at J, leaving 6 bases unmatched. This CDR3 has 15 amino acids. Germline V gene sequence: CDR1 SGHNT, CDR2 YYREEE (reference sequence). CDR3 in amino acids: CASSLEREVGDIQYF. The CDR3 DNA follows: TGTGCCAGCAGCTTGGAGCGGGAGGTTGGGGACATTCAGTACTTC.

The rearrangement joins TRBV9 to TRBJ2-6, with 11 bases that match TRBD1. Losses at the gene ends were 5 bases for V and 0 bases for J; bases not matched to a gene: 4. This CDR3 has 17 residues. Germline lookup yields CDR1 SGDLS and CDR2 YYNGEE. CDR3 sequence reads: CASSGDRGYSGANVLTF. CDR3 DNA: TGTGCCAGCAGTGGGGACAGGGGGTACTCTGGGGCCAACGTCCTGACTTTC.

The CDR3 region is CASSPGTGSYNEQFF. The CDR3 coding sequence is TGTGCCAGCAGCCCCGGGACAGGGTCCTACAATGAGCAGTTCTTC. The chain joins TRBV11-3 to TRBJ2-1; the match to TRBD1 covers 9 bases. CDR3 length: 15 residues. The J segment lost 1 base and the V segment lost 5 bases, leaving 3 bases of the junction unmatched. CDR1 is SGHNT and CDR2 is YENEEA in the germline V gene. Full variable domain (remainder filled in from reference TRBV11-3 and TRBJ2-1): EAGVVQSPRYKIIEKKQPVAFWCNPISGHNTLYWYLQNLGQGPELLIRYENEEAVDDSQLPKDRFSAERLKGVDSTLKIQPAELGDSAVYLCASSPGTGSYNEQFFGPGTRLTVL.

J is TRBJ1-3 and V is TRBV2; 9 positions agree with TRBD1. The V gene's germline CDR1 is SNHLY and CDR2 FYNNEI. J was trimmed by 8 bases and V by 7 bases; bases with no gene match: 9. The CDR3 has 14 amino acids. For the CDR3, the DNA is TGTGCCAGCAATTTGGACAGGGGAAGGGACACCATATATTTT. Its translation is CASNLDRGRDTIYF.

The J gene is TRBJ1-1, the V gene TRBV14; a possible D gene is TRBD1 (5 bases). This CDR3 comprises 16 residues. V lost 4 bases and J lost 6, with 21 bases in between. CDR1 SGHDN and CDR2 FVKESK come from the germline V gene. The CDR3 is CASSRQGAARVSEAFF. The CDR3 region has the DNA TGTGCCAGCAGCCGTCAAGGGGCAGCCAGGGTGTCTGAAGCTTTCTTT.